This is a list of T cell receptor beta chains from one sample in a study of blood T cell repertoires in COVID-19. Produced via immunoSEQ multiplex PCR; TCRdb's table is partial and in-frame only. The table records 130,000 to 150,000 clones, around nine tenths of them present only once. Sequences were obtained from peripheral blood. These receptors came from a man aged 50 or older with active or convalescent COVID-19. CDR3s include the opening cysteine and the closing phenylalanine or tryptophan. The D gene is left open where the match is weak. Size is stated for part of the rows, as once, few or many counts, or as a class when the clone is expanded.

cdr3_aa,cdr3_nt,j_call,d_call,v_call,clone_size
CASSYGLGTEAFF,TGTGCCAGCAGTTACGGGCTGGGCACTGAAGCTTTCTTT,TRBJ1-1,NA,TRBV6-2/TRBV6-3,NA
CASSDPPGTSGSSTDTQYF,TGTGCCAGCAGTGACCCCCCGGGGACTAGCGGCTCTAGCACAGATACGCAGTATTTT,TRBJ2-3,TRBD2,TRBV6-4,NA
CASSLLDYGTIGSEAFF,TGTGCCAGCAGCTTATTGGACTATGGGACCATCGGCTCTGAAGCTTTCTTT,TRBJ1-1,NA,TRBV11-2,NA
CASRSGQHNYGYTF,TGTGCCAGCAGGTCAGGACAGCATAACTATGGCTACACCTTC,TRBJ1-2,NA,TRBV28,NA
CSVAPLMRNTEAFF,TGCAGCGTTGCCCCACTTATGAGGAACACTGAAGCTTTCTTT,TRBJ1-1,NA,TRBV29-1,NA
CASSLGQGSGNTIYF,TGTGCCAGCAGCTTGGGACAGGGCTCTGGAAACACCATATATTTT,TRBJ1-3,TRBD1,TRBV9,NA
CSVAFTENTIYF,TGCAGCGTCGCCTTCACTGAAAACACCATATATTTT,TRBJ1-3,NA,TRBV29-1,once
CASGQRISPLHF,TGTGCCAGCGGGCAAAGGATTTCACCCCTCCACTTT,TRBJ1-6,NA,TRBV7-2,once
CASSKVRGWVGKSGANVLTF,TGTGCCAGCAGCAAAGTACGGGGATGGGTAGGGAAGTCTGGGGCCAACGTCCTGACTTTC,TRBJ2-6,NA,TRBV21-1,NA
CASSPQNTGELFF,TGTGCCAGCAGTCCCCAGAACACCGGGGAGCTGTTTTTT,TRBJ2-2,NA,TRBV27,few
CASSLWGQSDQPQHF,TGTGCCAGCAGTTTATGGGGACAGTCTGATCAGCCCCAGCATTTT,TRBJ1-5,TRBD1,TRBV27,NA
CASSTPTSGRRETQYF,TGTGCCAGCAGTACCCCGACTAGCGGGAGAAGGGAGACCCAGTACTTC,TRBJ2-5,TRBD2,TRBV6-2/TRBV6-3,NA
CASSLPPGSSYNEQFF,TGTGCCAGCAGTTTGCCCCCGGGTTCCTCCTACAATGAGCAGTTCTTC,TRBJ2-1,NA,TRBV27,many
CASSLYGITYEQYF,TGTGCCAGCAGCTTGTACGGGATTACCTACGAGCAGTACTTC,TRBJ2-7,NA,TRBV5-6,NA
CASSLIPGSMNTEAFF,TGCGCCAGCAGCTTGATTCCGGGGTCAATGAACACTGAAGCTTTCTTT,TRBJ1-1,NA,TRBV5-1,NA